This entry features one T cell receptor (beta chain) sequence. No antigen is known for it. 13 Jbeta primers and 60 Vbeta primers were used for the PCR. Here immunoSEQ multiplex PCR was the method, and the copy in TCRdb shows in-frame clones only, minus some. Of nearly 110,000 clones listed, less than 85% were seen once; the top ten hold around 2.1%. Germline lookup yields CDR1 LNHDA and CDR2 SQIVND (reference sequence). The CDR3 length is 13 residues. Trimming pared 9 bases from V and 5 bases from J, leaving 15 bases between. The data were taken from a study of cytomegalovirus exposure and HLA in healthy donors. Study in general: Most genotyped donors, around 86% of around 370, had Caucasian-associated genetic ancestry. Study observations and caveats: Rarity held for most TCR sequences, but there were some public TCRs that occurred in many donors. Some TCR beta chains (roughly 160 of them) were listed as cytomegalovirus-associated.

The sequence came from a man aged 18-30 years in good health and CMV-seronegative. The chain uses TRBV19 and TRBJ2-3, with D perhaps TRBD1 (7 bases). Source material: PBMCs. As DNA, the CDR3 is TGTGCCAGCCGATACAGGGGAGGAGATACGCAGTATTTT. As protein: CASRYRGGDTQYF.